This TCR beta chain is drawn from a study of beta chain features in type 1 diabetes. Study-level points and caveats: Any PCR bias toward short templates would affect both groups alike. Shorter TCRB CDR3s, moderately but significantly so, were found in Type 1 diabetes patients in all four CD4+ subsets.

Naive, central memory, regulatory and stem cell-like memory cells within the CD4+ compartment were sorted using CD45RO/CCR7/CD25/CD127/CD95/CD27. Purity (above 95%) was reached by all sorted populations. The entirety of the isolated RNA underwent reverse transcription, so expressed TCRB transcripts were sequenced. Read counts averaged approximately 3.6 million for samples of naive, central memory and regulatory T cells. Assay used: immunoSEQ multiplex PCR; TCRdb lists only in-frame clones, some missing. The data show 300,000 to 350,000 clones, approximately 13% seen once. This clone has only a few counts. As yet, its antigen is unknown. V shed 5 bases and J shed 2 bases, with 14 bases lying between them. The CDR3 runs to 15 residues. The germline V gene has CDR1 LGHNT and CDR2 FRNRAP.

This chain connects TRBV12-5 to TRBJ2-3, with TRBD2 as a possible D gene (5 bases). The sequence was obtained from a young woman with type 1 diabetes. Sequenced material: naive CD4+ T cells from blood. The CDR3 is CASGPSGSFTDTQYF. The CDR3 DNA is TGTGCTAGTGGTCCAAGCGGATCCTTCACAGATACGCAGTATTTT.